These 16 T cell receptor beta chains came from one sample sequenced in a study of OX40 agonist ivuxolimab in advanced cancers. Some clones are missing from TCRdb's copy, which holds only in-frame ones; the method was immunoSEQ multiplex PCR. The sample yields 73,000 or so clones, around nine tenths seen once. Sample: CD4+ or CD8+ T cells sorted from blood, taken in a trial of the OX40 agonist ivuxolimab. Source of these receptors: an adult with an advanced solid tumor such as melanoma, head and neck, liver or kidney cancer.

CDR3 loop: CASSTGSYEQYF. DNA of the CDR3: TGTGCCAGCTCAACAGGGTCCTACGAGCAGTACTTC. The chain is built from TRBV18 and TRBJ2-5; D possibly corresponds to TRBD1 (6 bases). Near its end, the DNA agrees better with TRBJ2-7, so the J call may be wrong. CDR1 KGHSH and CDR2 LQKENI come from the germline V gene. This CDR3 spans 12 amino acids.

Written as DNA, the CDR3 is TGTGCCAGCACCACAAGAGTAGCGGGATTTGAGACCCAGTACTTC. Its protein product is CASTTRVAGFETQYF. This chain links TRBV5-4 with TRBJ2-5; TRBD2 matches 8 bases. The ends lost 6 bases at V and 5 bases at J; junction bases unmatched: 12. Looked up from germline, CDR1 is SGHNT and CDR2 is YYREEE (reference sequence). The CDR3 has 15 amino acids.

V usage is TRBV11-2 and J usage is TRBJ2-1, with 8 bases that match TRBD2. The CDR3 length is 19 residues. V dropped 0 bases and J dropped 4; count of bases not matched to a gene: 14. CDR1 is SGHAT and CDR2 is FQNNGV in the germline V gene. CDR3 sequence: CASSLDWAPAGETYNEQFF. CDR3 DNA sequence: TGTGCCAGCAGCTTAGATTGGGCCCCAGCGGGAGAGACTTACAATGAGCAGTTCTTC. The entire variable domain, with the rest obtained from reference TRBV11-2 and TRBJ2-1, is as follows: EAGVAQSPRYKIIEKRQSVAFWCNPISGHATLYWYQQILGQGPKLLIQFQNNGVVDDSQLPKDRFSAERLKGVDSTLKIQPAKLEDSAVYLCASSLDWAPAGETYNEQFFGPGTRLTVL.

The chain couples TRBV6-1 to TRBJ1-1, with D perhaps TRBD1 (6 bases). V dropped 6 bases and J dropped 7 bases, with 15 bases sitting between them. The CDR3 has 13 residues. Germline CDR1 is MNHNS and CDR2 is SASEGT. Here the CDR3 DNA reads TGTGCCAGCAGAGGGACAACGCCAGGTGAAGCTTTCTTT. It specifies CASRGTTPGEAFF.

The chain combines TRBV6-1 with TRBJ1-5, with TRBD1 matching over 8 bases. Per germline, CDR1 MNHNS and CDR2 SASEGT. After removal of 4 bases from V and 4 bases from J, the junction contained 6 bases not matched to a gene. This CDR3 comprises 15 residues. The CDR3 sequence is CASSGQGLSNQPQHF. DNA for the CDR3: TGTGCCAGCAGTGGACAGGGGTTATCAAATCAGCCCCAGCATTTT.

This sequence joins TRBV18 and TRBJ1-2; D gene unclear. Trimming left V 0 bases short and J 5 bases short, with 10 bases between. The CDR3 is made up of 14 amino acids. CDR1 KGHSH and CDR2 LQKENI come from the germline V gene. DNA of the CDR3: TGTGCCAGCTCACCACCAAGAGCCTCTTATGGCTACACCTTC. Amino acids: CASSPPRASYGYTF.

The rearrangement joins TRBV7-2 to TRBJ2-3, with 10 bases lining up with TRBD1. The CDR3 consists of 15 residues. V gave up 5 bases and J gave up 4 bases; unmatched junction bases: 6. Per the germline V gene, CDR1 is SGHTA and CDR2 is FQGNSA. The chain's CDR3 is CASSRQGAMADTQYF. The DNA for the CDR3 is TGTGCCAGCAGCCGACAGGGGGCAATGGCAGATACGCAGTATTTT.

The CDR3 spells CASSASAGPTEAFF. The CDR3 DNA sequence: TGTGCCAGCAGTGCCTCCGCGGGTCCAACTGAAGCTTTCTTT. This sequence joins TRBV6-1 and TRBJ1-1, with D unresolved. Germline V gives CDR1 MNHNS, CDR2 SASEGT. The CDR3 loop spans 14 amino acids. Trimming pared 4 bases from V and 5 bases from J, leaving 14 bases between.

The genes are TRBV28 and TRBJ2-6; D gene ambiguous. CDR1 MDHEN and CDR2 SYDVKM come from the germline V gene. Trimming removed 1 base from V and 7 bases from J, with 2 bases in between. The CDR3 runs 12 residues. This CDR3 is CASSLLANVLTF. The CDR3 DNA follows: TGTGCCAGCAGTTTATTAGCCAACGTCCTGACTTTC.

This rearrangement joins TRBV7-2 to TRBJ2-7, with TRBD1 matching 9 bases. The germline V gene has CDR1 SGHTA and CDR2 FQGNSA. Germline trimming cut 5 bases from V and 0 bases from J; bases unmatched to any gene: 17. This CDR3 spans 19 amino acids. CDR3 in DNA: TGTGCCAGCAGCCCCCGGGACAGGGTTCTCGGGTTTAGCTCCTACGAGCAGTACTTC. It translates to CASSPRDRVLGFSSYEQYF.

This clone was detected a few times. The chain is built from TRBV5-4 and TRBJ1-6; TRBD1 is a possible D gene (6 bases). Germline lookup yields CDR1 SGHNT and CDR2 YYREEE (reference sequence). Trimming removed 3 bases at V and 9 bases at J, with 19 bases between. The CDR3 sequence is 16 residues long. In DNA, the CDR3 is TGTGCCAGCAGCTCCAAGCGGGGGGACAATGGTTCACCCCTCCACTTT. It yields the protein CASSSKRGDNGSPLHF.

The genes are TRBV7-2 and TRBJ2-7, with D unclear. Germline lookup yields CDR1 SGHTA and CDR2 FQGNSA. The CDR3 totals 12 residues. The germline V and J ends were trimmed by 5 bases and 6 bases, with 11 bases remaining between them. CDR3 sequence: CASSPQSPEQYF. The CDR3, as DNA: TGTGCCAGCAGCCCACAGAGTCCCGAGCAGTACTTC.

The chain employs TRBV7-9 and TRBJ1-1, with D perhaps matching TRBD1 (5 bases). V was pared by 4 bases and J by 5 bases, with 11 bases between. The CDR3 runs to 13 residues. Germline CDR1 SEHNR, CDR2 FQNEAQ (reference sequence). CDR3 region: CASSSQGGTEAFF. In DNA form, the CDR3 reads TGTGCCAGCAGCTCCCAGGGTGGGACTGAAGCTTTCTTT.

This chain connects TRBV10-3 to TRBJ2-2, with 9 bases identical to TRBD1. The junction had 18 bases not matched to a gene; V was cut back by 6 bases and J by 7 bases. This CDR3 is 18 amino acids long. CDR1 ENHRY and CDR2 SYGVKD come from the germline V gene. The CDR3 sequence is CAISKRDRDLGTGGELFF. CDR3 nucleotide sequence: TGTGCCATCAGCAAAAGGGACAGGGATTTGGGGACGGGCGGGGAGCTGTTTTTT.

CDR3 nucleotides: TGTGCCAGCAGGGAAGTTTTGACAGTTTACAATGAGCAGTTCTTC. As protein: CASREVLTVYNEQFF. The chain recombines TRBV7-6 with TRBJ2-1, with D maybe TRBD1 (5 bases). Per the germline V gene, CDR1 is SGHVS and CDR2 is FNYEAQ. This CDR3 spans 15 amino acids. V lost 6 bases and J lost 4, with 16 bases in between. The full variable domain, completed using reference TRBV7-6 and TRBJ2-1, is GAGVSQSPRYKVTKRGQDVALRCDPISGHVSLYWYRQALGQGPEFLTYFNYEAQQDKSGLPNDRFSAERPEGSISTLTIQRTEQRDSAMYRCASREVLTVYNEQFFGPGTRLTVL.

The V and J genes are TRBV19 and TRBJ2-5; a possible D gene is TRBD1 (6 bases). V lost 5 bases and J 1 base, leaving 11 bases between the germline ends. CDR3 length: 14 residues. Germline-derived CDR1 and CDR2 are LNHDA and SQIVND (reference sequence). Written as DNA, the CDR3 is TGTGCCAGTAGTCCGGACAGTATCCAAGAGACCCAGTACTTC. It is translated as CASSPDSIQETQYF.